This T cell receptor (beta chain) was documented in a study of T cells after posttransplantation cyclophosphamide (dated by TCRdb to the mid-2010s). With respect to the entire study: Using TRB sequencing, the study followed how the T cell repertoire reconstituted after myeloablative bone marrow transplantation in which posttransplantation cyclophosphamide served as GVHD prophylaxis. Antigen receptor sequencing covered samples from approximately 32 PTCy-treated patients and 15 to 20 of their related bone marrow donors. Blood from all 30 or so PTCy patients with 1-year posttransplant specimens was subjected to TRB sequencing. TRB sequencing was also done on up to 3 additional blood samples from 2 to 5.2 years after transplant in 3 patients, and on pretransplant blood from 4 patients. TRA and TRB clonality were tightly correlated in about 10 samples, so subsequent TCR analyses focused on TRB only. Public TRB sequences were checked against a database of over 3,000 sequences associated with responses to pathogens, tumor antigens, self-antigens and alloantigens. Broader findings and caveats from the paper: At 1-2 months, donor-recipient similarity was low but rose over the first year, and the later blood repertoires were often dominated by donor CD8+ memory clones. The TRB repertoires of T cells infiltrating skin or the GI tract showed only limited overlap with the TRB repertoires found in blood. Across the 45 to 55 patients, TRB clonality was highly associated with recipient CMV seropositivity and CMV reactivation, and diversity with PTCy was similar to that in the CNI/methotrexate controls.

This sample's treatment or condition label indicates: high-dose cyclophosphamide on days +3 and +4 as single-agent GVHD prophylaxis. PTCy patients received busulfan and fludarabine conditioning, a related or unrelated marrow graft, and cyclophosphamide on days +3 and +4. The PTCy-treated patients were enrolled in a prospective multi-institutional clinical trial. Peripheral blood and bone marrow mononuclear cells were isolated by Ficoll-Hypaque density centrifugation and were cryopreserved. TRB sequencing was run on genomic DNA with either the immunoSEQ assay at survey resolution or the hsTCRB kit. Per the original workflow: Initial read processing used immunoSEQ software, and repertoire analyses used the LymphoSeq R package. Clonality was computed as 1 minus normalized Shannon entropy, and a Gini coefficient was also calculated for each TRB dataset. Phenotypes of unsorted samples were inferred by mapping TRB sequences from sorted subsets of the recipient or donor onto unsorted samples of the same recipient. TCRdb mirrors the immuneACCESS table, restricted to in-frame sequences. Some clones are absent from its copies; in checked studies, under half trace to an unresolved V gene, and the reason for the others is unknown. V and J calls and clone size are those listed in that table; D and trimming were worked out from the DNA. This sample comprises about 20,000 clones, approximately 86% of them detected only once. The top ten clones comprise about 7% of the sample.

Its CDR3 holds 17 amino acids, cysteine through phenylalanine. The only DNA kept is the CDR3, 51 bases in frame from the first base. V and J are trimmed by 0 bases and 4 bases, and the gene matches miss 7 bases of the junction. The germline V gene sets CDR1 to SGDLS and CDR2 to YYNGEE. A single count supports this clone. The antigen it binds to is not known. It has no much larger one-base neighbor in the sample; base qualities were not kept. The sequenced sample was PBMCs, obtained after allogeneic stem cell transplant with posttransplant cyclophosphamide. The chain is encoded by TRBV9 joined to TRBJ2-5; 12 central nucleotides agree with TRBD2. The source is a female patient in her forties who received an allogeneic stem cell transplant from a related donor, was CMV-positive, and had no GVHD. Following transplantation, T cells from the graft donor may be among those present. CDR3 protein: CASSVGIRLAGAETQYF. The bases read TGTGCCAGCAGCGTAGGAATTCGACTAGCGGGAGCAGAGACCCAGTACTTC.